This is a list of T cell receptor beta chains from one sample in a study of T cells in Graves' hyperthyroidism and ophthalmopathy. MiXCR, applied by TCRdb to the multiplex PCR reads, yields one record per CDR3 protein. The table shows fewer than 600,000 distinct CDR3 sequences, with 12% to 15% occurring only once. The sample was blood. All receptors derive from a woman between 35 and 50 years old with Graves' hyperthyroidism. Each CDR3 is given with its conserved first and last residue. D genes are given only for firm matches. A row's size may be missing; if present it is once, few, many or a size class.

D gene,clone size,V gene,J gene,CDR3 protein,CDR3 DNA
TRBD2,.,TRBV14,TRBJ2-1,CASSHEREWGHEQFF,TGTGCCAGCAGTCATGAGCGGGAGTGGGGCCATGAGCAGTTCTTC
.,.,TRBV7-2,TRBJ2-7,CASSPLQGRERSYEQYF,TGTGCCAGCAGTCCCCTACAGGGGCGGGAGCGATCCTACGAGCAGTACTTC
.,few,TRBV4-1,TRBJ2-4,CASSHQGSLYLAKNIQYF,TGCGCCAGCAGCCATCAGGGGTCGCTCTACCTAGCCAAAAACATTCAGTACTTC
TRBD2,many,TRBV20-1,TRBJ2-7,CSARWAGGLYEQYF,TGCAGTGCTAGATGGGCGGGAGGCCTCTACGAGCAGTACTTC
TRBD2,.,TRBV14,TRBJ2-3,CASSLSGTRTSDTQYF,TGTGCCAGCAGCCTCTCCGGGACTAGGACGTCAGATACGCAGTATTTT
TRBD2,.,TRBV5-1,TRBJ2-7,CASSLASGSSASYEQYF,TGCGCCAGCAGCTTGGCTAGCGGGAGTTCGGCCTCCTACGAGCAGTACTTC
.,many,TRBV20-1,TRBJ1-1,CSARDLSGGAGEAFF,TGCAGTGCTAGAGATCTGTCTGGGGGGGCGGGAGAAGCTTTCTTT
TRBD1,many,TRBV2,TRBJ2-5,CASRRGQETQYF,TGTGCCAGCCGCAGGGGGCAAGAGACCCAGTACTTC
.,few,TRBV6-2/TRBV6-3,TRBJ1-4,CASSPLIGATNEKLFF,TGTGCCAGCAGCCCACTTATAGGTGCAACTAATGAAAAACTGTTTTTT
.,.,TRBV29-1,TRBJ2-2,CSVVRDTGELFF,TGCAGCGTTGTAAGGGACACCGGGGAGCTGTTTTTT
.,.,TRBV27,TRBJ2-1,CASSLSDMHEQFF,TGTGCCAGCAGTTTATCAGATATGCATGAGCAGTTCTTC
.,many,TRBV12-3/TRBV12-4,TRBJ2-3,CASTWGDTQYF,TGTGCCAGCACTTGGGGCGATACGCAGTATTTT
.,.,TRBV28,TRBJ1-2,CASSESTLYGYTF,TGTGCCAGCAGCGAGAGTACCTTATATGGCTACACCTTC
TRBD2,.,TRBV4-2,TRBJ2-5,CASSQVSSSGGSQETQYF,TGTGCCAGCAGCCAAGTCTCCTCTAGCGGGGGCTCCCAAGAGACCCAGTACTTC
.,few,TRBV7-9,TRBJ2-1,CASSFLPGEVPYNEQFF,TGTGCCAGCAGCTTTTTACCGGGAGAGGTCCCCTACAATGAGCAGTTCTTC
.,.,TRBV5-4,TRBJ2-3,CASSLGSQGGTDTQYF,TGTGCCAGCAGCTTGGGATCACAGGGAGGCACAGATACGCAGTATTTT
TRBD2,many,TRBV2,TRBJ2-1,CASGLDYNEQFF,TGTGCCAGCGGACTAGACTACAATGAGCAGTTCTTC
.,many,TRBV12-5,TRBJ2-3,CASGHGQAGTDTQYF,TGTGCTAGTGGCCACGGACAAGCGGGCACAGATACGCAGTATTTT
.,few,TRBV5-4,TRBJ2-3,CASSLSGREQDTQYF,TGTGCCAGCAGCTTATCCGGCAGGGAACAGGATACGCAGTATTTT
.,many,TRBV30,TRBJ2-5,CAWSSSGEAQYF,TGTGCCTGGAGTTCGAGTGGGGAAGCCCAGTACTTC
.,many,TRBV27,TRBJ1-2,CASSTGVTGGPNYGYTF,TGTGCCAGCAGTACCGGGGTCACCGGAGGCCCGAACTATGGCTACACCTTC
TRBD2,few,TRBV7-6,TRBJ2-7,CASSLVPAGDYEQYF,TGTGCCAGCAGCTTAGTCCCAGCGGGAGACTACGAGCAGTACTTC
TRBD2,.,TRBV6-1,TRBJ2-3,CASRAGEWRENTDTQYF,TGTGCCAGCAGAGCTGGAGAATGGCGGGAGAACACAGATACGCAGTATTTT
.,.,TRBV28,TRBJ2-3,CASSSSPLATDTQYF,TGTGCCAGCAGTTCTTCCCCATTAGCCACAGATACGCAGTATTTT
.,few,TRBV11-2,TRBJ1-4,CASSLDQLATNEKLFF,TGTGCCAGCAGCTTAGATCAGCTTGCAACTAATGAAAAACTGTTTTTT
.,many,TRBV5-1,TRBJ2-1,CASSLDGSSYNEQFF,TGCGCCAGCAGCTTGGACGGGAGCTCCTACAATGAGCAGTTCTTC
TRBD2,many,TRBV11-3,TRBJ2-7,CASSLDGRGEQYF,TGTGCCAGCAGCTTAGACGGGAGGGGCGAGCAGTACTTC
.,.,TRBV6-4,TRBJ1-4,CASSDTRGMELFF,TGTGCCAGCAGCGACACTAGGGGCATGGAACTGTTTTTT
TRBD2,many,TRBV6-1,TRBJ2-1,CASSEVAGSYEQFF,TGTGCCAGCAGTGAAGTAGCGGGAAGCTATGAGCAGTTCTTC
.,many,TRBV2,TRBJ2-5,CASGFQGSQETQYF,TGTGCCAGCGGTTTTCAGGGCAGCCAAGAGACCCAGTACTTC
TRBD1,.,TRBV5-1,TRBJ2-7,CASSLDRGYDEQYF,TGCGCCAGCAGCTTGGACAGGGGATACGACGAGCAGTACTTC
TRBD2,many,TRBV28,TRBJ2-1,CASSSGEASSYNEQFF,TGTGCCAGCAGCAGCGGGGAGGCGAGCTCCTACAATGAGCAGTTCTTC
.,many,TRBV4-1,TRBJ1-1,CASSQGPSENTEAFF,TGCGCCAGCAGCCAAGGGCCCTCGGAGAACACTGAAGCTTTCTTT
TRBD2,.,TRBV4-1,TRBJ2-3,CASSRRIPSGVSTDTQYF,TGTGCCAGCAGCCGCCGTATCCCCAGCGGGGTTAGCACAGATACGCAGTATTTT
.,.,TRBV28,TRBJ2-2,CASSLGKGAGELFF,TGTGCCAGCAGTTTGGGGAAGGGAGCCGGGGAGCTGTTTTTT
.,many,TRBV6-1,TRBJ1-4,CASSEATATNEKLFF,TGTGCCAGCAGTGAAGCCACTGCAACTAATGAAAAACTGTTTTTT
TRBD1,many,TRBV7-2,TRBJ1-4,CASSLTGTVNEKLFF,TGTGCCAGCAGCTTAACCGGGACAGTAAATGAAAAACTGTTTTTT
.,many,TRBV6-1,TRBJ2-1,CASSEVTATYNEQFF,TGTGCCAGCAGTGAGGTCACTGCGACGTACAATGAGCAGTTCTTC
.,.,TRBV20-1,TRBJ1-2,CSASTDGYTF,TGCAGTGCTAGTACGGATGGCTACACCTTC
TRBD2,many,TRBV7-8,TRBJ2-7,CASSLGTSGSSSYEQYF,TGTGCCAGCAGCCTAGGGACTAGCGGGAGTTCGTCCTACGAGCAGTACTTC
.,many,TRBV30,TRBJ1-2,CAWKRQAVDGYTF,TGTGCCTGGAAACGACAGGCGGTCGATGGCTACACCTTC
.,few,TRBV29-1,TRBJ1-6,CSVVEGVGSPLHF,TGCAGCGTTGTCGAGGGCGTGGGTTCACCCCTCCACTTT
.,many,TRBV5-1,TRBJ2-5,CASSPRTVYGETQYF,TGCGCCAGCAGCCCGAGGACAGTCTACGGGGAGACCCAGTACTTC
.,.,TRBV9,TRBJ2-6,CASSVVGPGSGANVLTF,TGTGCCAGCAGCGTAGTGGGCCCCGGCTCTGGGGCCAACGTCCTGACTTTC
TRBD1,.,TRBV6-1,TRBJ2-6,CATLPGGSGANVLTF,TGTGCCACACTCCCAGGGGGCTCTGGGGCCAACGTCCTGACTTTC
.,.,TRBV6-1,TRBJ2-7,CASKGDQSSYEQYF,TGTGCCAGCAAGGGCGACCAAAGCTCCTACGAGCAGTACTTC
TRBD2,few,TRBV7-6,TRBJ2-7,CASSLGTSGTSYEQYF,TGTGCCAGCAGCCTCGGGACTAGCGGGACCTCCTACGAGCAGTACTTC